This T cell receptor (beta chain) was sequenced in a study of OX40 agonist ivuxolimab in advanced cancers. The V gene lost 6 bases and the J gene lost 0 bases, with 11 bases spanning the gap. Germline V CDR1 and CDR2: MNHEY, SVGAGI. The CDR3 spans 14 residues. Clones were sequenced by immunoSEQ multiplex PCR, and TCRdb holds only the in-frame ones, with some missing. The table lists 95,000 to 150,000 clones, over 85% of them singletons, with approximately 0.15% in the top ten. Material: CD4+ or CD8+ T cells sorted from blood, obtained in a trial of the OX40 agonist ivuxolimab. This clonotype was sampled from an adult with an advanced solid tumor such as melanoma, head and neck, liver or kidney cancer. This chain connects TRBV6-5 to TRBJ1-1, with D unclear. The CDR3 DNA reads TGTGCCAGCAGCAAGACACGCATGAACACTGAAGCTTTCTTT. Protein sequence: CASSKTRMNTEAFF.